This record concerns one T cell receptor beta chain sequence. What it binds is unknown. PCR amplification relied on 60 Vbeta primers (plus 13 Jbeta primers). Clones were read by immunoSEQ multiplex PCR, and TCRdb kept only the in-frame ones, dropping some. The sample carries 150,000 to 200,000 clones, around 81% recorded once. This sample is drawn from a study of cytomegalovirus exposure and HLA in healthy donors. Study results and caveats: An analysis done earlier found most TCR beta V segments productive about 87% or about 30% of the time. Later analysis revealed greater clonal expansion in HLA-associated TCR beta chains than in equally common others.

This clonotype was sampled from a woman aged 25 to 39 in good health and CMV-seronegative. Material: PBMCs.

CDR3 protein: CSASRGSEAFF. CDR3 bases: TGCAGTGCTAGTCGAGGCTCTGAAGCTTTCTTT. The chain joins TRBV20-1 to TRBJ1-1; D call uncertain. The CDR3 spans 11 residues. Germline V lookup: CDR1 DFQATT, CDR2 SNEGSKA (reference sequence). The V end lost 3 bases, the J end lost 6 bases, and 8 bases lay between the germline ends.